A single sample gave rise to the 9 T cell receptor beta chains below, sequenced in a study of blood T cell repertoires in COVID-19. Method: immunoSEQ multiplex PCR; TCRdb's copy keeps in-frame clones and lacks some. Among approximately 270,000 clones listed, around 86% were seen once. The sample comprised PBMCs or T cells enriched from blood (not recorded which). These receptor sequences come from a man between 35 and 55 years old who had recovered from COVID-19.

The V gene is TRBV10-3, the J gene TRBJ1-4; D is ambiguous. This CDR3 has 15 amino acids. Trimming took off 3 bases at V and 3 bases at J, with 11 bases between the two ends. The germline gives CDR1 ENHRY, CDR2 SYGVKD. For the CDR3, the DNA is TGTGCCATCAGTGATATGGCCGAACCTAATGAAAAACTGTTTTTT. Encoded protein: CAISDMAEPNEKLFF.

CDR3 in DNA: TGTGCCAGCAGCCGGGCTCCCGGGGACACCGGGGAGCTGTTTTTT. This codes for CASSRAPGDTGELFF. V usage is TRBV11-3 and J usage is TRBJ2-2; D might be TRBD2 (5 bases). Germline CDR1 and CDR2: SGHNT and YENEEA. V shed 5 bases and J shed 3 bases, with 13 bases lying between them. The CDR3 runs to 15 residues.

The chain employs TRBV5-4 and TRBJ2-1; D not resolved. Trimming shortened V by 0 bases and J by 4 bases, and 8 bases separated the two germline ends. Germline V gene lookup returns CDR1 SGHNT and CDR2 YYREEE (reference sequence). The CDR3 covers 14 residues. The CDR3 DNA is TGTGCCAGCAGCTTGGACCCCCAGTACAATGAGCAGTTCTTC. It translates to CASSLDPQYNEQFF.

CDR3 in DNA: TGTGCCAGCAGTCGTCTCACTGAAGCTTTCTTT. It is translated as CASSRLTEAFF. The chain links TRBV25-1 to TRBJ1-1; D is ambiguous. The CDR3 extends over 11 amino acids. The germline gives CDR1 MGHDK, CDR2 SYGVNS. Trimming pared 5 bases from V and 4 bases from J, leaving 5 bases between.

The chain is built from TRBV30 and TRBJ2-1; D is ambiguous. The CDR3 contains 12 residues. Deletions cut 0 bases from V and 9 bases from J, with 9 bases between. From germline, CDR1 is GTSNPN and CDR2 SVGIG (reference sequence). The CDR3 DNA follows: TGTGCCTGGAGTGTCCAGTCTGTTGAGCAGTTCTTC. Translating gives CAWSVQSVEQFF. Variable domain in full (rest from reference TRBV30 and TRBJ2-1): SQTIHQWPATLVQPVGSPLSLECTVEGTSNPNLYWYRQAAGRGLQLLFYSVGIGQISSEVPQNLSASRPQDRQFILSSKKLLLSDSGFYLCAWSVQSVEQFFGPGTRLTVL.

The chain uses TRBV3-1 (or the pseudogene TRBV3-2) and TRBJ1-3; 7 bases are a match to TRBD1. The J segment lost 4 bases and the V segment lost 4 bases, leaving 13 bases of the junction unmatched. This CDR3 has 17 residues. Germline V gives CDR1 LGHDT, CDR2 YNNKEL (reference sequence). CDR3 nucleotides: TGTGCCAGCAGCCGGACCGGGGACAGATCTTGGGGAAACACCATATATTTT. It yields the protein CASSRTGDRSWGNTIYF.

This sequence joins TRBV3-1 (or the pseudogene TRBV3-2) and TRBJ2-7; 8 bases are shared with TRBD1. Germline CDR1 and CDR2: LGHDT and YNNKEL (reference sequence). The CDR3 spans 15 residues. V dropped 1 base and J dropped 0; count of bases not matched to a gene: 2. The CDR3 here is CASSQVGTGSYEQYF. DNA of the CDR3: TGTGCCAGCAGCCAAGTTGGGACAGGCTCCTACGAGCAGTACTTC.

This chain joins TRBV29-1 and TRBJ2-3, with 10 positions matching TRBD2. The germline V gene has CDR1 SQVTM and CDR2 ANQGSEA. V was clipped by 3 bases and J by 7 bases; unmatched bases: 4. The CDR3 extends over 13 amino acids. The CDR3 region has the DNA TGCAGCGTTGACGGAGCGGGAGGGAATACGCAGTATTTT. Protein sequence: CSVDGAGGNTQYF.

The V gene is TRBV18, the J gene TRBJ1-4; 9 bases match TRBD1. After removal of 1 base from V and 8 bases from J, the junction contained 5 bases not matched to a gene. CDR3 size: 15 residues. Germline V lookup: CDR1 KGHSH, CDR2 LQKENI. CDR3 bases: TGTGCCAGCTCACCACAGGACAGGGGCTGGGAAAAACTGTTTTTT. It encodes CASSPQDRGWEKLFF.